This TCR beta chain originates from a study of T cell repertoires in cytomegalovirus infection. About the research overall: It can be stated that public TCR beta signatures indicated CMV infection as well as a matching HLA type. Study outcomes and limitations: The ex vivo response was dominated by HLA-C-restricted CMV-specific TCR beta clonotypes.

A note on this clonotype: Its antigen is undetermined.

TCRdb redid the calling of the reads with MiXCR, one entry per CDR3 protein. The sample contains 80,000 or so distinct CDR3 sequences, 24% of which appear only once. The germline V gene encodes CDR1 MNHEY and CDR2 SMNVEV (reference sequence). Trimming took 2 bases from V and 1 from J; bases not matched to a gene: 3. This CDR3 contains 15 residues. The clonotype comes from a human donor in good health (CMV status not recorded). Some clones in this sample may be carry-over from other donors' samples. The sample was CD8+ T cells from cultured PBMCs, taken from culture after CMV antigen stimulation. This sequence joins TRBV27 and TRBJ2-5; 8 bases agree with TRBD1. For the CDR3, the DNA is TGTGCCAGCAGTTTAGGACAGGGAGGCCAAGAGACCCAGTACTTC. It is translated as CASSLGQGGQETQYF.